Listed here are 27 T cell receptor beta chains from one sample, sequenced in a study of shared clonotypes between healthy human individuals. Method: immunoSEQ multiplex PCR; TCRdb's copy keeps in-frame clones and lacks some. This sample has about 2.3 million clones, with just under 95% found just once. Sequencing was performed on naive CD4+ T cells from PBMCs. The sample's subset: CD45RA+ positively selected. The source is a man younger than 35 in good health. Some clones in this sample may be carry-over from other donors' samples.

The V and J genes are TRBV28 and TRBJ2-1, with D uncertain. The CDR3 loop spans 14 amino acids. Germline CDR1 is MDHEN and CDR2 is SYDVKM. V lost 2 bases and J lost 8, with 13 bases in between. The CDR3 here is CASSLGGSLDEQFF. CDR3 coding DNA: TGTGCCAGCAGTTTAGGCGGTAGCTTGGATGAGCAGTTCTTC.

The CDR3 bases are TGTGCCAGTAGTACCCTAGCGGGAGGGCCTCAAGAGACCCAGTACTTC. Amino acids: CASSTLAGGPQETQYF. The chain carries TRBV19 and TRBJ2-5, with 12 bases that match TRBD2. This CDR3 contains 16 residues. The junction had 5 bases not matched to a gene; V was cut back by 4 bases and J by 2 bases. Germline assignment: CDR1 LNHDA and CDR2 SQIVND (reference sequence).

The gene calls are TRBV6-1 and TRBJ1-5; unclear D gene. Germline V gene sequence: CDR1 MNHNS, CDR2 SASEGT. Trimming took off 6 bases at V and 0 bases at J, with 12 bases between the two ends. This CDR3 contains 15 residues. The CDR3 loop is CASRNGRISNQPQHF. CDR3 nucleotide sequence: TGTGCCAGCAGAAACGGGAGAATTAGCAATCAGCCCCAGCATTTT.

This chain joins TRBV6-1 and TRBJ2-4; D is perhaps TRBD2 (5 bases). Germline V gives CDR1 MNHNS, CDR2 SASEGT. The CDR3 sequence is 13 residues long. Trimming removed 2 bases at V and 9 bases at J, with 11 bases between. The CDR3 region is CASSESGRSIQYF. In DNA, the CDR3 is TGTGCCAGCAGTGAAAGCGGAAGATCCATTCAGTACTTC.

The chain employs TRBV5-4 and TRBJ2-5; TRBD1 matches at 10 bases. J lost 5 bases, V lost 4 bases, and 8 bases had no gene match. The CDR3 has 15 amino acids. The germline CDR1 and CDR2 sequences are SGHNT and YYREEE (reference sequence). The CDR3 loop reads CASSPAGDRGETQYF. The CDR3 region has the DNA TGTGCCAGCAGCCCAGCCGGGGACAGGGGTGAGACCCAGTACTTC.

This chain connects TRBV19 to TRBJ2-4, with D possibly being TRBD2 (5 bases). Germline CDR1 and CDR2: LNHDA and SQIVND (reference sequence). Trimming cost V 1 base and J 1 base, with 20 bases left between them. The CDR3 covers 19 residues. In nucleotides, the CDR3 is TGTGCCAGTAGTATAGGGAGGCAGCGGACCACGAAGGCCAAAAACATTCAGTACTTC. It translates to CASSIGRQRTTKAKNIQYF.

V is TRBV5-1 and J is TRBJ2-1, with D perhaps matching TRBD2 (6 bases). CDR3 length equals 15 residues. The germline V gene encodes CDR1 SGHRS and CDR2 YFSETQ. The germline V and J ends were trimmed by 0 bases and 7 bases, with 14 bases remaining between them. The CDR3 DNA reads TGCGCCAGCAGCTTGGTTCCAGGACTATCAAATGAGCAGTTCTTC. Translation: CASSLVPGLSNEQFF. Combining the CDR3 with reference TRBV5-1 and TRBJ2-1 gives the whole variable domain KAGVTQTPRYLIKTRGQQVTLSCSPISGHRSVSWYQQTPGQGLQFLFEYFSETQRNKGNFPGRFSGRQFSNSRSEMNVSTLELGDSALYLCASSLVPGLSNEQFFGPGTRLTVL.

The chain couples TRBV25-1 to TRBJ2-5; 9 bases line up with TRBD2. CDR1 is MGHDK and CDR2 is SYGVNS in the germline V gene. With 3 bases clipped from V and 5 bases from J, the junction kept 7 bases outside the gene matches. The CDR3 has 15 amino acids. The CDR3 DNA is TGTGCCAGCAGTGATGCGGGAGGGCCAGGTGAGACCCAGTACTTC. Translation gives CASSDAGGPGETQYF.

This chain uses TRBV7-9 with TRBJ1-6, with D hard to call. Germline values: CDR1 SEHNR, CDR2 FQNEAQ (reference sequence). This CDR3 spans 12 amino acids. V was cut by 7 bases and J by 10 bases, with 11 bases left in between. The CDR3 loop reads CASKGRWSPLHF. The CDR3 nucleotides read TGTGCCAGCAAGGGTCGGTGGTCACCCCTCCACTTT.

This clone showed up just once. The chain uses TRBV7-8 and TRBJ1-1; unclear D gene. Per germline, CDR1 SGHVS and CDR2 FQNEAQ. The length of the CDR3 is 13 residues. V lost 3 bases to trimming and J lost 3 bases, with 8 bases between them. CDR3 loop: CASSFGLDTEAFF. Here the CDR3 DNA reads TGTGCCAGCAGCTTCGGCTTGGACACTGAAGCTTTCTTT.

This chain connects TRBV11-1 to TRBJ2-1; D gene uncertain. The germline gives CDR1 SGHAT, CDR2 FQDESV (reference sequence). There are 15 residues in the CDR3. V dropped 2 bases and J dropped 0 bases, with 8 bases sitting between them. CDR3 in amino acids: CASSLSLLSYNEQFF. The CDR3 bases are TGTGCCAGCAGCTTATCCTTACTCTCCTACAATGAGCAGTTCTTC.

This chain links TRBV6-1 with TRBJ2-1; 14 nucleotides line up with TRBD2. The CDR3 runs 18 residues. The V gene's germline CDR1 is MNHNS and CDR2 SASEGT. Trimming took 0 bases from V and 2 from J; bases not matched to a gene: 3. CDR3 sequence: CASSEAPGLAGAYNEQFF. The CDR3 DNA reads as TGTGCCAGCAGTGAAGCCCCGGGACTAGCGGGAGCCTACAATGAGCAGTTCTTC.

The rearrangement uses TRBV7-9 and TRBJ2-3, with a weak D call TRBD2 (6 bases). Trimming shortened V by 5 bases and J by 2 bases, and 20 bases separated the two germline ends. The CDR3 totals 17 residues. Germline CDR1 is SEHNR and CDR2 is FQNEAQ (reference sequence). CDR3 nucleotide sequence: TGTGCCAGCAGCCCGCGGAGGCTAGCGCGATACACAGATACGCAGTATTTT. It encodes CASSPRRLARYTDTQYF.

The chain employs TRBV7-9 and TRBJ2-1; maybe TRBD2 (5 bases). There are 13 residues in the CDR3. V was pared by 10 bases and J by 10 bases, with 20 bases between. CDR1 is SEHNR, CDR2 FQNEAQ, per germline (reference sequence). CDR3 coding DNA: TGTGCCATCCAGCTTAGCGCCACCCCCGAGCAGTTCTTC. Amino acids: CAIQLSATPEQFF.

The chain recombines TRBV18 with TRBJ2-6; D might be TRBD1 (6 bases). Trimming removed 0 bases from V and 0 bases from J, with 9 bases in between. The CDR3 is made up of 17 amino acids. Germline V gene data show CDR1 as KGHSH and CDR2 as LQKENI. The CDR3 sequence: CASSPPGHYSGANVLTF. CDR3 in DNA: TGTGCCAGCTCACCACCGGGACACTACTCTGGGGCCAACGTCCTGACTTTC.

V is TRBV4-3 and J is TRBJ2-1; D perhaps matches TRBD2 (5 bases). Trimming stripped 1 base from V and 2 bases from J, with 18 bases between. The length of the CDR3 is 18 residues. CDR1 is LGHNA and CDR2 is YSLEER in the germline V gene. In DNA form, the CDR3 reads TGCGCCAGCAGCCAAGTTCCGTTGGCGGGTAACACCTACAATGAGCAGTTCTTC. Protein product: CASSQVPLAGNTYNEQFF.

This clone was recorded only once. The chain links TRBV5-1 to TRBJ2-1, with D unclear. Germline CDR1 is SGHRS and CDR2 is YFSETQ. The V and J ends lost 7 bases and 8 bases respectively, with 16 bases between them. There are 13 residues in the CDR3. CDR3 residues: CASGNARYHEQFF. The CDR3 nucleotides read TGCGCCAGCGGCAATGCTAGGTACCATGAGCAGTTCTTC.

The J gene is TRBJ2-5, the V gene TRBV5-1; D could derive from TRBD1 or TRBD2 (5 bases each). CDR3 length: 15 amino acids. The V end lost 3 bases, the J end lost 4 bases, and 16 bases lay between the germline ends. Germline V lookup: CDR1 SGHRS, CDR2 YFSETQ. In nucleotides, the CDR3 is TGCGCCAGCAGCTCCAGGGAGTCGGAAGGAGAGACCCAGTACTTC. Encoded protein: CASSSRESEGETQYF.

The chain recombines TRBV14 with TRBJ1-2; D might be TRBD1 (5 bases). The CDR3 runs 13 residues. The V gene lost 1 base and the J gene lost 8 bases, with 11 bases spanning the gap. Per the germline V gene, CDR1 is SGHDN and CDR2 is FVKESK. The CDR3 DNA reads TGTGCCAGCAGCCAAGTCTCCGCAGGGGGCTACACCTTC. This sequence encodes CASSQVSAGGYTF.

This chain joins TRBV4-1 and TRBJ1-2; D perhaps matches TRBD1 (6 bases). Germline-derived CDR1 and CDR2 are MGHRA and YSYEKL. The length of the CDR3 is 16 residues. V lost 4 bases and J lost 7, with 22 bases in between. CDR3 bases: TGCGCCAGCAGCCTTAGTAGTGGGCAGGGGAGTCTTGGCTACACCTTC. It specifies CASSLSSGQGSLGYTF.

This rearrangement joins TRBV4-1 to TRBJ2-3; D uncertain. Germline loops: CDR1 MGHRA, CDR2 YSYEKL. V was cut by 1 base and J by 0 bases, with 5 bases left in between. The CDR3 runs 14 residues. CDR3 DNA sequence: TGCGCCAGCAGCCAAGCCCTTAGCACAGATACGCAGTATTTT. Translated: CASSQALSTDTQYF.

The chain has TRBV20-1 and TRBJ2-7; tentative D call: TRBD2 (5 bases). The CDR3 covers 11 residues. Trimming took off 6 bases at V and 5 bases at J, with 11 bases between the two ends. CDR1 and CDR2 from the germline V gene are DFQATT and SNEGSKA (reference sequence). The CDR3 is CSAGDSDEQYF. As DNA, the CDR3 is TGCAGTGCCGGAGATAGCGACGAGCAGTACTTC.

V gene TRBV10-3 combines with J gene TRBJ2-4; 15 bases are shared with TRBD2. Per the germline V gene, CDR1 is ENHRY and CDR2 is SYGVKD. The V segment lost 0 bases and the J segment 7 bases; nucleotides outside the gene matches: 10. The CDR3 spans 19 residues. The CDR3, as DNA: TGTGCCATCAGTGAGTCTCCGGGGACTAGCGGGAGGAAGGGGAACATTCAGTACTTC. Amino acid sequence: CAISESPGTSGRKGNIQYF.

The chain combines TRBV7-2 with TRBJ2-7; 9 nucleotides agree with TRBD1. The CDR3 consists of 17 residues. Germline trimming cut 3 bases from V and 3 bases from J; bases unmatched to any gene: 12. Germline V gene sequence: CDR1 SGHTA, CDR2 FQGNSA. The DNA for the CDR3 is TGTGCCAGCAGCTTTCTCTCAGGGGGACAGGGTAACTACGAGCAGTACTTC. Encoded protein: CASSFLSGGQGNYEQYF.

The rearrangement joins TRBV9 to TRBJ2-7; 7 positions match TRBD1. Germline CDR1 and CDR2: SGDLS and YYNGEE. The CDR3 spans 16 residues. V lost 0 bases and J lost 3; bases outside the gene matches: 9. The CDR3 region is CASSVGPVRQGYEQYF. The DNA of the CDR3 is TGTGCCAGCAGCGTAGGCCCTGTGAGACAGGGCTACGAGCAGTACTTC.

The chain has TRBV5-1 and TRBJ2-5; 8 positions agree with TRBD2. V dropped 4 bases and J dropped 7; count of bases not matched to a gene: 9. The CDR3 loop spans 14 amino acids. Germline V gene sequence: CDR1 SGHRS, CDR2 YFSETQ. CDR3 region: CASSPTSGPRTQYF. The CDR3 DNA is TGCGCCAGCAGCCCCACTAGCGGCCCCAGGACCCAGTACTTC.

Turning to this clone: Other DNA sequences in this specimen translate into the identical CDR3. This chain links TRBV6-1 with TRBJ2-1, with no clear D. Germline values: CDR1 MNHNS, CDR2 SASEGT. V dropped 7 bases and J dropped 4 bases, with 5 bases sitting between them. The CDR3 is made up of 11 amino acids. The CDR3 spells CASNLYNEQFF. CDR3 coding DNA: TGTGCCAGCAATCTGTACAATGAGCAGTTCTTC.